The sequence of this T cell receptor beta chain was determined in a study of shared clonotypes between healthy human individuals. Naive CD8 cells, CD45RO-negative and positively selected for CCR7, excluded terminally differentiated effector memory CD45RA+ cells. The study's findings and limits: Represented diversity (both genetic and exposure-history) was limited by the small number of donors. Clonotype sharing levels among donors were expected to vary with sequencing depth. Clonotypes that were shared across four donors made up around 5% of naive CD4 clonotypes.

On this clone: Its target is unknown.

Assay: immunoSEQ multiplex PCR; the TCRdb copy retains only in-frame clones and omits some. The sample has approximately 600,000 clones; 85% to 95% are singletons. This CDR3 has 17 residues. Trimming pared 1 base from V and 1 base from J, leaving 13 bases between. The V gene's germline CDR1 is MNHEY and CDR2 SMNVEV (reference sequence). The clonotype originates from a woman aged 25 to 39 in good health. Sequencing was performed on naive CD8+ T cells sorted from blood. The chain recombines TRBV27 with TRBJ2-2; tentatively, D is TRBD1 (5 bases). The CDR3 loop is CASSLLGARMNTGELFF. DNA for the CDR3: TGTGCCAGCAGTTTATTAGGGGCTCGTATGAACACCGGGGAGCTGTTTTTT.